Listed here is a single T cell receptor (beta chain). Its antigen is unknown. These data originate in a study of neoadjuvant nivolumab and ipilimumab in lung cancer. Study background: Nivolumab 3 mg/kg was given days 1, 15 and 29, plus ipilimumab 1 mg/kg day 1 in combination. Study results and caveats: Only two of four nivolumab-treated tumors gained richness and clonality by surgery. A small number of samples were TCR sequenced. Compared with tumor-adjacent uninvolved lung, resected tumors showed greater richness and clonality.

The germline V gene encodes CDR1 SEHNR and CDR2 FQNEAQ (reference sequence). The CDR3 spans 14 residues. Trimming removed 5 bases from V and 4 bases from J; junction bases left unmatched: 7. Only in-frame clones appear in the TCRdb table, and some are missing; sequencing was by immunoSEQ multiplex PCR. The sample lists tens of thousands of clones, around 89% occurring once. This clonotype was sampled from an adult with non-small cell lung cancer. Some clones in this sample may be carry-over from other donors' samples. The sequencing used blood, collected before neoadjuvant nivolumab, alone or with ipilimumab. The chain recombines TRBV7-9 with TRBJ2-5; 7 bases match TRBD1. The CDR3 region is CASSPGQFGETQYF. The DNA of the CDR3 is TGTGCCAGCAGCCCGGGACAGTTTGGAGAGACCCAGTACTTC.